Following are 10 T cell receptor beta chains from one sample sequenced in a study of blood T cell repertoires in COVID-19. Sequencing was performed with immunoSEQ multiplex PCR; in TCRdb, only in-frame clones are kept and a portion is missing. The table records under 300,000 clones, around 90% of them present only once. The material sequenced was peripheral blood. These receptors all come from a man aged 25-45 years with COVID-19, enrolled during active disease.

V and J are TRBV6-1 and TRBJ2-7, with D possibly being TRBD2 (6 bases). This CDR3 is 16 amino acids long. V lost 1 base and J lost 8, with 21 bases in between. From germline, CDR1 is MNHNS and CDR2 SASEGT. CDR3 protein: CASSEGGGGAGLKQYF. CDR3 sequence (DNA): TGTGCCAGCAGTGAAGGGGGCGGCGGGGCAGGGTTAAAGCAGTACTTC.

The rearrangement joins TRBV6-5 to TRBJ1-5; 11 positions agree with TRBD1. From germline, CDR1 is MNHEY and CDR2 SVGAGI. V trimming: 8 bases; J trimming: 4 bases; junction bases outside the gene matches: 1. The CDR3 runs to 13 residues. Here the CDR3 DNA reads TGTGCCAGCGGGGACAGGGGGAATCAGCCCCAGCATTTT. Amino acids: CASGDRGNQPQHF.

The chain links TRBV19 to TRBJ1-5; 7 bases match TRBD1. The CDR3 totals 16 residues. The germline CDR1 and CDR2 sequences are LNHDA and SQIVND (reference sequence). V lost 2 bases and J lost 7; bases outside the gene matches: 11. CDR3 loop: CASSIIDRTGGQPQHF. Here the CDR3 DNA reads TGTGCCAGTAGTATAATAGACCGGACAGGCGGCCAGCCCCAGCATTTT. The full variable domain, in which reference TRBV19 and TRBJ1-5 provide the parts outside the CDR3, is DGGITQSPKYLFRKEGQNVTLSCEQNLNHDAMYWYRQDPGQGLRLIYYSQIVNDFQKGDIAEGYSVSREKKESFPLTVTSAQKNPTAFYLCASSIIDRTGGQPQHFGDGTRLSIL.

The genes are TRBV9 and TRBJ2-7, with TRBD2 matching 7 bases. The germline CDR1 and CDR2 sequences are SGDLS and YYNGEE. This CDR3 region has 15 residues. V was clipped by 0 bases and J by 6 bases; unmatched bases: 9. Written as DNA, the CDR3 is TGTGCCAGCAGCGTAGAAGGGACTAACCCCTTCGAGCAGTACTTC. Translating gives CASSVEGTNPFEQYF.

The chain carries TRBV10-3 and TRBJ2-7; TRBD2 aligns across 10 bases. The ends lost 2 bases at V and 4 bases at J; junction bases unmatched: 8. The CDR3 spans 16 residues. Looked up from germline, CDR1 is ENHRY and CDR2 is SYGVKD. The CDR3 nucleotides read TGTGCCATCAGTGAGCCGACAGCGGGGGGGCATTACGAGCAGTACTTC. This translates into CAISEPTAGGHYEQYF.

The V gene is TRBV2, the J gene TRBJ1-2; D unclear. The CDR3 length is 13 residues. CDR1 and CDR2 from the germline V gene are SNHLY and FYNNEI. The V end was cut by 6 bases, the J end by 2 bases, with 10 bases between. The CDR3 region has the DNA TGTGCCAGCAGGATGACTGAGAACTATGGCTACACCTTC. Its protein is CASRMTENYGYTF.

As to this clone: At the DNA level, this CDR3 is encoded by other sequences in the same sample as well. The genes are TRBV12-3 or TRBV12-4 and TRBJ1-1; unclear D gene. This CDR3 is built from 13 residues. V gave up 2 bases and J gave up 0 bases, with 4 bases separating them. The CDR3 here is CASSLTVNTEAFF. The CDR3 DNA reads as TGTGCCAGCAGTTTAACGGTGAACACTGAAGCTTTCTTT.

CDR3: CAWSVGAGNNEKLFF. The CDR3 nucleotides are TGTGCCTGGAGTGTAGGCGCAGGCAATAATGAAAAACTGTTTTTT. This rearrangement joins TRBV30 to TRBJ1-4; no definite D call. The CDR3 runs 15 residues. Trimming pared 0 bases from V and 4 bases from J, leaving 12 bases between. Germline lookup yields CDR1 GTSNPN and CDR2 SVGIG (reference sequence).

This rearrangement joins TRBV4-1 to TRBJ1-2; the D gene is possibly TRBD1 (5 bases). The germline V gene has CDR1 MGHRA and CDR2 YSYEKL. The V end was cut by 6 bases, the J end by 0 bases, with 14 bases between. The CDR3 is 15 residues long. This chain's CDR3 is CASRSRGGTNYGYTF. The CDR3 bases are TGCGCCAGCAGGTCTAGGGGTGGCACTAACTATGGCTACACCTTC.

The sample holds one count of this clone. DNA for the CDR3: TGTGCCATCAGTGACGCGGGGTATGAGCAGTTCTTC. The encoded protein is CAISDAGYEQFF. V gene TRBV10-3 combines with J gene TRBJ2-1; TRBD2 might be the D (6 bases). The V end was cut by 3 bases, the J end by 8 bases, with 8 bases between. Germline V lookup: CDR1 ENHRY, CDR2 SYGVKD. The CDR3 covers 12 residues.